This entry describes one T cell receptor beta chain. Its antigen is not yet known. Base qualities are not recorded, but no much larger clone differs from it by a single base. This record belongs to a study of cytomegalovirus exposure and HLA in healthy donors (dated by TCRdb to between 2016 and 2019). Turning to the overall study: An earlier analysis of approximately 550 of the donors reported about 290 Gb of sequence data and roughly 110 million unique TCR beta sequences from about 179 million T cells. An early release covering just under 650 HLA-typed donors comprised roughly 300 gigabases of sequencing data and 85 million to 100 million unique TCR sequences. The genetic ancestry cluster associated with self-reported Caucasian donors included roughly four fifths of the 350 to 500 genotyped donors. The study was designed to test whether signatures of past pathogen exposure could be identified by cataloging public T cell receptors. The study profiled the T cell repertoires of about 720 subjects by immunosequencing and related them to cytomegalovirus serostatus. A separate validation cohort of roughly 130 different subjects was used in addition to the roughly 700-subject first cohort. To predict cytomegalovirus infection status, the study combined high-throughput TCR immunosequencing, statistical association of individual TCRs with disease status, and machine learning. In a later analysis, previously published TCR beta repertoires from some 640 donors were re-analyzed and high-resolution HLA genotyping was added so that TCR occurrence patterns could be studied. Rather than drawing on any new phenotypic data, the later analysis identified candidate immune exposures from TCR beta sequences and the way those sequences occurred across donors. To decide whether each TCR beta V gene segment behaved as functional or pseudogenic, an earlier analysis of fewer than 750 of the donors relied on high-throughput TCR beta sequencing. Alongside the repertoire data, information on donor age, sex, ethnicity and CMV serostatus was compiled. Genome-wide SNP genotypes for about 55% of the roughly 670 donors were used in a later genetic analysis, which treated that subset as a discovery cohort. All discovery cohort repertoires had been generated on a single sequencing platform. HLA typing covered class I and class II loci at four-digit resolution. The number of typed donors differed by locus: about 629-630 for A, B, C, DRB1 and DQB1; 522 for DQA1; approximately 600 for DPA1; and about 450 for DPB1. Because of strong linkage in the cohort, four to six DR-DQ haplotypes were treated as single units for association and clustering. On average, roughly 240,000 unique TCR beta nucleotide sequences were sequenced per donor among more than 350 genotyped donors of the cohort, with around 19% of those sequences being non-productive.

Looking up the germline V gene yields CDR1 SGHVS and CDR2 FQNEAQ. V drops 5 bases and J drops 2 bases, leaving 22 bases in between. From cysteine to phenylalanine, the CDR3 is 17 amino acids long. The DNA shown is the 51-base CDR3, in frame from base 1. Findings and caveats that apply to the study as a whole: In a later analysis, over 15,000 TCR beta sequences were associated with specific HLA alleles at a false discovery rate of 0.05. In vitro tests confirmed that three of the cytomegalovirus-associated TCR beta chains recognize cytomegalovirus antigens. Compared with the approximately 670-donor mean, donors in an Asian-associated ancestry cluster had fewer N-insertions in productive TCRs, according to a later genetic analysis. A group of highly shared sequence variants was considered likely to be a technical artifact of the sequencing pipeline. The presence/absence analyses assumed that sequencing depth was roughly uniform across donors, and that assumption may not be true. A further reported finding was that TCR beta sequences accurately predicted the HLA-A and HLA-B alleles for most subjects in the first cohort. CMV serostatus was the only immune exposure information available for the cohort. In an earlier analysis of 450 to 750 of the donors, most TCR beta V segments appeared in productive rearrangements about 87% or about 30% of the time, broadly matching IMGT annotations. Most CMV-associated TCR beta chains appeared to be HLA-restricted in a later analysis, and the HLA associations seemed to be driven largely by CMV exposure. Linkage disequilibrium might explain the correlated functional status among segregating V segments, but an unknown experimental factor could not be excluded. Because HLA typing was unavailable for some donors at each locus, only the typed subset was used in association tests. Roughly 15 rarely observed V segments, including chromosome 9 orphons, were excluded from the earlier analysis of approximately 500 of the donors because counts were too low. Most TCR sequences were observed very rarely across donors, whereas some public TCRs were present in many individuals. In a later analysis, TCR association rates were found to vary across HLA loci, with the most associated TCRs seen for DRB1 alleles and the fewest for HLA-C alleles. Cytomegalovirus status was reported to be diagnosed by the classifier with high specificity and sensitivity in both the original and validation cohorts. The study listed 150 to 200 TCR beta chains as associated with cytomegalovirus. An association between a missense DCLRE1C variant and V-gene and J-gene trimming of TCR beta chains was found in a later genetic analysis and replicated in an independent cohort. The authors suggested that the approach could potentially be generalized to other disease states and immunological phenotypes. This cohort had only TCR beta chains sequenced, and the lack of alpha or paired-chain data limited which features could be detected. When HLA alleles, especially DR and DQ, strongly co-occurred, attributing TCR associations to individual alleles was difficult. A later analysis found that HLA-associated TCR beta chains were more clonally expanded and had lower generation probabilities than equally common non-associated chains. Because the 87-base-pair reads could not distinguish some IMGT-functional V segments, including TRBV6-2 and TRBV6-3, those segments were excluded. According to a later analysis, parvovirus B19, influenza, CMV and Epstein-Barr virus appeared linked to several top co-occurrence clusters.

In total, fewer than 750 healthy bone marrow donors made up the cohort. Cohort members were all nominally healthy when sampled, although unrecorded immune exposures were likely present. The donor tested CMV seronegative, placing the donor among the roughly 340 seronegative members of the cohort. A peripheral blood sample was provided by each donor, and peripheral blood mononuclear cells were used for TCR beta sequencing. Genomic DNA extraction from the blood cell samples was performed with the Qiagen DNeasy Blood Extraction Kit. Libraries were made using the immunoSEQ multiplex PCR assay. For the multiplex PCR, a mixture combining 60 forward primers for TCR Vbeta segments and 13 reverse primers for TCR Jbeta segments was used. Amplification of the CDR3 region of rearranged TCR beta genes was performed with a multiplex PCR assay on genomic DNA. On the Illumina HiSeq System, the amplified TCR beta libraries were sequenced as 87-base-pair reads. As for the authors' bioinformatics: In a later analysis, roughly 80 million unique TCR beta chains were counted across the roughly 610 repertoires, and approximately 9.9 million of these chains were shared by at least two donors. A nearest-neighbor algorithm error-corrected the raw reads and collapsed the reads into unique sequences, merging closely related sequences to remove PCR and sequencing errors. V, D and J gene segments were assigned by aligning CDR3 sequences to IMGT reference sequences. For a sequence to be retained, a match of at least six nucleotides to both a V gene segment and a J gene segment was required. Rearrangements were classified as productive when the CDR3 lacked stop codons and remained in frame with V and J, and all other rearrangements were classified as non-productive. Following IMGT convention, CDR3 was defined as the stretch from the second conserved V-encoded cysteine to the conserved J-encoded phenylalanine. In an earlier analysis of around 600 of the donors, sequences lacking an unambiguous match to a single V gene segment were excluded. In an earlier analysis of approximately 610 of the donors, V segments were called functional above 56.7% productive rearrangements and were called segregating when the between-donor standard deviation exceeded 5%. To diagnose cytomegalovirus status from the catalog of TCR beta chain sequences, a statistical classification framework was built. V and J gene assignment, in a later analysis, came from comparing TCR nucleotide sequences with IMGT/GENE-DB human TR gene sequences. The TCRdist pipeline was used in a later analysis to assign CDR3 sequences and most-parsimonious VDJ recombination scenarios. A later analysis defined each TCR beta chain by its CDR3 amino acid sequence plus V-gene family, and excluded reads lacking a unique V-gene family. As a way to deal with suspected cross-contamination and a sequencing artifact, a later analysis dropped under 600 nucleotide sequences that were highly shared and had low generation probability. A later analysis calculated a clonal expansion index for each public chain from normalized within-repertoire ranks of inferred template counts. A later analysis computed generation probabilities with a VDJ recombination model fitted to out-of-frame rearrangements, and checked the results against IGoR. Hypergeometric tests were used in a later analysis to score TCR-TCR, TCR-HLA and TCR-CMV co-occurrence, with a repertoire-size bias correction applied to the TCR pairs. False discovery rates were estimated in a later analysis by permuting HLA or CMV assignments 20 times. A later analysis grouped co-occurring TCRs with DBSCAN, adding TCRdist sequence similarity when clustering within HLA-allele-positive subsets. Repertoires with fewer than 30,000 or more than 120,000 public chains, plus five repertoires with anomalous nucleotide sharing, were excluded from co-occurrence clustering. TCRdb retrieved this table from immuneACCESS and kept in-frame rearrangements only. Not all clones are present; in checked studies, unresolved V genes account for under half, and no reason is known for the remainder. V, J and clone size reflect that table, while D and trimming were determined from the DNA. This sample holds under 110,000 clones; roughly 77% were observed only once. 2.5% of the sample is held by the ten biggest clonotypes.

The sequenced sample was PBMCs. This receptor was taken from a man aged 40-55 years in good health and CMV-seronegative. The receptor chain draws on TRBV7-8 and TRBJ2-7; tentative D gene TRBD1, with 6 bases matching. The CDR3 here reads CASSRPDSETSPYEQYF. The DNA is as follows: TGTGCCAGCAGCCGACCGGACAGCGAGACGTCCCCCTACGAGCAGTACTTC.